The 25 T cell receptor beta chains below come from one sample, sequenced in a study of circulating CD8 cells and anti-PD-1 response in melanoma. Using around 14 ng of total RNA, TCR libraries were made with the QIAseq Immune Repertoire TCR panel. TCRdb reprocessed the reads with MiXCR, giving one entry per CDR3 protein. The sample includes a few hundred distinct CDR3 sequences, around 7.9% of them seen just once. From live CD3+CD8+TCRalphabeta+ cells, four PD-1 and/or TIGIT subsets were sorted. The input for sequencing was CD8+ T cells from PBMCs, taken at baseline or after one month of anti-PD-1 therapy (not recorded which). All receptors derive from a human donor with melanoma.

This clonotype counts as hyperexpanded. The chain is built from TRBV5-1 and TRBJ2-3; D is ambiguous. Trimming stripped 2 bases from V and 5 bases from J, with 3 bases between. The CDR3 consists of 11 residues. Germline loops: CDR1 SGHRS, CDR2 YFSETQ. CDR3 in DNA: TGCGCCAGCAGCTTAAGAGATACGCAGTATTTT. This sequence encodes CASSLRDTQYF.

In its sample, this clonotype is medium-sized. A read error is possible here, since a much larger clone lies one base away. The rearrangement uses TRBV2 and TRBJ2-7; 8 bases are a match to TRBD1. Germline CDR1 and CDR2: SNHLY and FYNNEI. The CDR3 runs to 15 residues. V lost 1 base to trimming and J lost 3 bases; unmatched junction nucleotides: 5. The CDR3 region is CASSEGYRGCYEQYF. Here the CDR3 DNA reads TGTGCCAGCAGTGAAGGGTACAGGGGGTGCTACGAGCAGTACTTC. Combining the CDR3 with reference TRBV2 and TRBJ2-7 gives the whole variable domain EPEVTQTPSHQVTQMGQEVILRCVPISNHLYFYWYRQILGQKVEFLVSFYNNEISEKSEIFDDQFSVERPDGSNFTLKIRSTKLEDSAMYFCASSEGYRGCYEQYFGPGTRLTVT.

This clonotype is large (0.1 to 1%) within its sample. V and J are TRBV19 and TRBJ1-5, with D unresolved. The CDR3 has 13 amino acids. Germline CDR1 LNHDA, CDR2 SQIVND (reference sequence). V lost 5 bases and J lost 0, with 5 bases in between. CDR3 DNA sequence: TGTGCCAGTAGTTTGAATAGCAATCAGCCCCAGCATTTT. Its translation is CASSLNSNQPQHF.

In its sample, this clonotype is large. This chain connects TRBV4-1 to TRBJ2-2; TRBD1 might be the D (6 bases). V was trimmed by 4 bases and J by 4 bases, leaving 13 bases between them. Germline CDR1 reads MGHRA; CDR2 reads YSYEKL. CDR3 length equals 15 residues. The CDR3 DNA sequence: TGCGCCAGCAGCCCTAGGACAGAAGGCACCGGGGAGCTGTTTTTT. It yields the protein CASSPRTEGTGELFF.

By share, this clonotype counts as medium-sized. A much larger clone differs by one base, so this may be a read error. The chain couples TRBV29-1 to TRBJ2-7; maybe TRBD1 (6 bases). The CDR3 covers 12 residues. Germline loops: CDR1 SQVTM, CDR2 ANQGSEA. V was trimmed by 7 bases and J by 3 bases, leaving 13 bases between them. CDR3 sequence (DNA): TGCAGCGCCGGGGCAGGGGACTACGAGCAGTACTTC. Translation: CSAGAGDYEQYF.

This clonotype is large (0.1 to 1%) in the sample. J is TRBJ1-5 and V is TRBV19; D remains unclear. Trimming pared 6 bases from V and 5 bases from J, leaving 17 bases between. This CDR3 region has 15 residues. CDR1 and CDR2 (germline): LNHDA, SQIVND (reference sequence). As DNA, the CDR3 is TGTGCCAGTAGACGCGCCGACGGTCCGTATCAGCCCCAGCATTTT. Protein sequence: CASRRADGPYQPQHF.

This clonotype is large in the sample. An end of the junction differs from the germline gene, which may be a read error. This chain joins TRBV20-1 and TRBJ2-5, with D perhaps matching TRBD2 (6 bases). The germline V gene has CDR1 DFQATT and CDR2 SNEGSKA (reference sequence). This CDR3 comprises 17 residues. In DNA, the CDR3 is TGCAGCGCTAGAGGTAGCGGACAAAAAACGTACCAAGAGACCCAGTACTTC. As protein: CSARGSGQKTYQETQYF.

By its share, this clonotype is large. One junction end disagrees with the germline gene, perhaps due to a read error. The chain joins TRBV4-1 to TRBJ1-2; perhaps TRBD1 as D (5 bases). Germline loops: CDR1 MGHRA, CDR2 YSYEKL. The CDR3 spans 14 residues. This CDR3 is CASSQATVTYGYTF. The CDR3 DNA is TGCGCCAGCAGCCAGGCGACAGTCACCTATGGCTACACCTTT.

This clonotype is labeled medium-sized (0.01 to 0.1%). The rearrangement joins TRBV20-1 to TRBJ2-1; 9 nucleotides match TRBD2. V gave up 8 bases and J gave up 2 bases; unmatched junction bases: 4. The CDR3 consists of 13 residues. Germline values: CDR1 DFQATT, CDR2 SNEGSKA (reference sequence). CDR3 in amino acids: CSTLAGPYNEQFF. As DNA, the CDR3 is TGCAGTACCCTAGCGGGGCCCTACAATGAGCAGTTCTTC.

By share, this clonotype ranks as hyperexpanded (1% or more). The rearrangement uses TRBV24-1 and TRBJ2-1, with 8 bases aligning to TRBD1. J gave up 6 bases and V 2 bases, and 8 bases lay outside the gene matches. Germline V gives CDR1 KGHDR, CDR2 SFDVKD. The CDR3 consists of 16 residues. The CDR3 region is CATSDSGTGEINEQFF. The CDR3 coding sequence is TGTGCCACCAGTGATTCCGGGACAGGAGAAATCAATGAGCAGTTCTTC.

By share of the sample, this clonotype is large. The gene calls are TRBV7-2 and TRBJ2-4, with 9 nucleotides matching TRBD2. Germline V lookup: CDR1 SGHTA, CDR2 FQGNSA. This CDR3 region has 15 residues. Losses at the gene ends were 6 bases for V and 3 bases for J; bases not matched to a gene: 6. This chain's CDR3 is CASRTSAGGKNIQYF. CDR3 DNA: TGTGCCAGCAGGACATCAGCGGGGGGCAAAAACATTCAGTACTTC.

This clonotype ranks as large. The chain carries TRBV12-3 or TRBV12-4 and TRBJ1-5; 7 bases align to TRBD1. Unmatched junction bases numbered 4, after V lost 6 bases and J lost 2 bases. The CDR3 sequence is 14 residues long. The CDR3 bases are TGTGCCAGCAGATACAGGGGAGGCAATCAGCCCCAGCATTTT. Translating it yields CASRYRGGNQPQHF.

This clonotype turned up a few times. A single base separates this from a much larger clone, so it may be a read error. V gene TRBV20-1 combines with J gene TRBJ2-7; D remains unclear. The CDR3 has 14 amino acids. The V and J ends lost 1 base and 0 bases respectively, with 10 bases between them. CDR1 and CDR2 (germline): DFQATT, SNEGSKA (reference sequence). The CDR3 spells CSARGIDGSYEQYF. Written as DNA, the CDR3 is TGCAGTGCTAGAGGAATAGATGGCTCCTACGAGCAGTACTTC.

In its sample, this clonotype is large. The genes are TRBV18 and TRBJ2-2; D unresolved. The CDR3 spans 18 residues. Trimming took 3 bases from V and 0 from J, leaving 17 bases between them. CDR1 is KGHSH and CDR2 is LQKENI in the germline V gene. CDR3 in amino acids: CASSPLGGPGSNTGELFF. The CDR3 nucleotides read TGTGCCAGCTCACCCCTTGGTGGGCCAGGATCGAACACCGGGGAGCTGTTTTTT.

Within the sample, this clonotype is large. The chain uses TRBV25-1 and TRBJ2-1; D may be TRBD1 (6 bases). Trimming removed 5 bases from V and 7 bases from J, with 15 bases in between. Germline CDR1 reads MGHDK; CDR2 reads SYGVNS. The length of the CDR3 is 14 residues. CDR3 sequence: CASSMPVRGNEQFF. CDR3 DNA: TGTGCCAGCAGTATGCCGGTTAGGGGGAATGAGCAGTTCTTC.

By sample fraction, this clonotype is medium-sized. The V gene is TRBV12-3 or TRBV12-4, the J gene TRBJ2-3, with 9 bases identical to TRBD2. V shed 3 bases, J shed 5 bases, and the junction held 12 bases outside the gene matches. The CDR3 is 17 amino acids. Here the CDR3 reads CASSLSPGRGGGDTQYF. The CDR3 DNA sequence: TGTGCCAGCAGTTTGTCCCCCGGGCGGGGGGGTGGAGATACGCAGTATTTT.

This clonotype is classed as large. V is TRBV12-3 or TRBV12-4 and J is TRBJ1-1; D perhaps matches TRBD1 (6 bases). The CDR3 contains 12 residues. The V and J ends lost 6 bases and 5 bases respectively, with 10 bases between them. The CDR3: CASRTGSTEAFF. Written as DNA, the CDR3 is TGTGCCAGCAGAACAGGGTCAACTGAAGCTTTCTTT.

By share, this clonotype ranks as large. The chain joins TRBV6-4 to TRBJ2-3, with 8 bases that match TRBD2. Germline V gives CDR1 MRHNA, CDR2 SNTAGT. V was clipped by 2 bases and J by 2 bases; unmatched bases: 6. CDR3 length: 16 residues. CDR3 sequence reads: CASSDKVAGPTDTQYF. In DNA, the CDR3 is TGTGCCAGCAGTGACAAGGTAGCGGGACCCACAGATACGCAGTATTTT.

In its sample, this clonotype is large. V usage is TRBV28 and J usage is TRBJ1-2, with TRBD1 matching over 7 bases. This CDR3 comprises 14 residues. Germline assignment: CDR1 MDHEN and CDR2 SYDVKM. V gave up 6 bases and J gave up 7 bases; unmatched junction bases: 11. The CDR3, as DNA: TGTGCCAGCAGCTCCTCCCGGGCAGGGGGTGGCTACACCTTC. It yields the protein CASSSSRAGGGYTF.

The chain links TRBV19 to TRBJ1-1, with TRBD1 as a possible D gene (6 bases). This CDR3 region has 13 residues. The V end was cut by 7 bases, the J end by 5 bases, with 14 bases between. CDR1 LNHDA and CDR2 SQIVND come from the germline V gene (reference sequence). DNA of the CDR3: TGTGCCAGTAACCACCTAAGGGGGACTGAAGCTTTCTTT. Amino acid sequence: CASNHLRGTEAFF.

By sample fraction, this clonotype is large. The chain uses TRBV10-2 and TRBJ2-5, with no clear D. The V gene lost 2 bases and the J gene lost 4 bases, with 11 bases spanning the gap. The CDR3 contains 14 residues. Germline V CDR1 and CDR2: WSHSY, SAAADI. This chain's CDR3 is CASSERVGLETQYF. CDR3 bases: TGCGCCAGCAGTGAGAGAGTTGGGTTAGAGACCCAGTACTTC.

This clonotype is categorized as large. The V and J genes are TRBV5-6 and TRBJ2-6; D is unresolved. Germline V CDR1 and CDR2: SGHDT, YYEEEE. The ends were cut back, 1 base at V and 4 bases at J, with 21 bases in the middle. CDR3 length: 19 amino acids. CDR3 protein: CASSLSRWRNNRGANVLTF. Written as DNA, the CDR3 is TGTGCCAGCAGCTTGTCTCGATGGCGGAACAATAGAGGGGCCAACGTCCTGACTTTC.

In this sample, this clonotype is large. V is TRBV6-5 and J is TRBJ2-3, with unresolved D. The CDR3 is 13 amino acids. V dropped 6 bases and J dropped 0 bases, with 7 bases sitting between them. Germline loops: CDR1 MNHEY, CDR2 SVGAGI. In DNA form, the CDR3 reads TGTGCCAGCAGCCTCCAGAGCACAGATACGCAGTATTTT. Amino acids: CASSLQSTDTQYF.

By sample share, this clonotype is large (0.1 to 1%). The rearrangement joins TRBV20-1 to TRBJ1-2; the match to TRBD1 covers 8 bases. This CDR3 is 16 amino acids long. Germline CDR1 DFQATT, CDR2 SNEGSKA (reference sequence). The V and J ends lost 0 bases and 4 bases, in that order; junction bases with no gene match: 10. This CDR3 is CSARDSQDRVSYGYTF. CDR3 in DNA: TGCAGTGCTAGAGATTCACAGGACAGGGTGAGCTATGGCTACACCTTC.

Judged by abundance, this clonotype is large (0.1 to 1%). V gene TRBV7-9 combines with J gene TRBJ2-1; TRBD2 is a possible D gene (6 bases). Germline V gene lookup returns CDR1 SEHNR and CDR2 FQNEAQ (reference sequence). V lost 5 bases, J lost 0 bases, and 14 bases lay in between. The CDR3 is 16 amino acids. The CDR3 loop reads CASSGRRGSSYNEQFF. The CDR3 DNA reads as TGTGCCAGCAGCGGGAGGAGGGGTAGCTCCTACAATGAGCAGTTCTTC.